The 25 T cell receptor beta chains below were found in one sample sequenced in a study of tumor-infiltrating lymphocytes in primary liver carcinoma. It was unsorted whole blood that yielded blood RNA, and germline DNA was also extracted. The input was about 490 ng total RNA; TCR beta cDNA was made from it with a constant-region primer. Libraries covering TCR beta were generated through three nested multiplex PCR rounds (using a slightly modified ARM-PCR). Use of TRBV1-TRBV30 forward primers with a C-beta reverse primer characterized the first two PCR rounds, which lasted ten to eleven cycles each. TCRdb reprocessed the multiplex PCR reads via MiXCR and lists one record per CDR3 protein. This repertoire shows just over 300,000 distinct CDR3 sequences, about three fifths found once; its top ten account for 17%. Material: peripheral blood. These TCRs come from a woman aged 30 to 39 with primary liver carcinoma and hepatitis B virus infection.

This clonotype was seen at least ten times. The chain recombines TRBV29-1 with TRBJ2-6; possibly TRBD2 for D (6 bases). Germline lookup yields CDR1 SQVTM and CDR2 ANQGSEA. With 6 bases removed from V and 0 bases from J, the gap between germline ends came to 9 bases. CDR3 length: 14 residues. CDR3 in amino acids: CSVGTFSGANVLTF. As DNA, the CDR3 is TGCAGCGTAGGGACTTTCTCTGGGGCCAACGTCCTGACTTTC.

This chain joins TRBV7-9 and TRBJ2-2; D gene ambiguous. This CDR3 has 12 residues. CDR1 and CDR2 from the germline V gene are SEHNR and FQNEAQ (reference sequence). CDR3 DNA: TGTACCAACGGAGACCAGACCGGGGAGCTGTTTTTT. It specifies CTNGDQTGELFF.

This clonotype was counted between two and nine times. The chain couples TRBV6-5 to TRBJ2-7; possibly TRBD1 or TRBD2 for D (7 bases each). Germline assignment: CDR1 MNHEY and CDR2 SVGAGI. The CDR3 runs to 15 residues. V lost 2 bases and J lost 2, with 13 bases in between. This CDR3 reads CASSYGGGQTYEQYF. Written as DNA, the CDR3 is TGTGCCAGCAGTTACGGGGGGGGACAGACCTACGAGCAGTACTTC.

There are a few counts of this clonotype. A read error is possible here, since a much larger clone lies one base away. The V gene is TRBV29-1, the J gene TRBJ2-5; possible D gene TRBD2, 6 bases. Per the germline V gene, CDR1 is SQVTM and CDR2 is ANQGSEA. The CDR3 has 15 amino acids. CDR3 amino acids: CSVEDSGPSDETQYF. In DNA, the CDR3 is TGCAGCGTGGAAGATTCCGGGCCTAGCGACGAGACCCAGTACTTC.

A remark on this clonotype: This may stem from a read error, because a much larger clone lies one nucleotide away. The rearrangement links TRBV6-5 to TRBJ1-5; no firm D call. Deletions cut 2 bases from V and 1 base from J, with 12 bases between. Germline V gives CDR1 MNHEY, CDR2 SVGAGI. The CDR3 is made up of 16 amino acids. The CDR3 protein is CASSYRGPRSNQPQHF. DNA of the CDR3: TGTGCCAGCAGTTACCGGGGTCCCAGGAGCAATCAGCCCCAGCATTTT.

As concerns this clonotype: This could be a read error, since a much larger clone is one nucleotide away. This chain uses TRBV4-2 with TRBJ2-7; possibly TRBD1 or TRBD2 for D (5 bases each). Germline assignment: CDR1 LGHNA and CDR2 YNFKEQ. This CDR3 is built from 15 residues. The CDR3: CPSSQDQTGGYEQYF. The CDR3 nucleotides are TGTCCCAGCAGCCAAGATCAAACTGGGGGTTACGAGCAGTACTTC.

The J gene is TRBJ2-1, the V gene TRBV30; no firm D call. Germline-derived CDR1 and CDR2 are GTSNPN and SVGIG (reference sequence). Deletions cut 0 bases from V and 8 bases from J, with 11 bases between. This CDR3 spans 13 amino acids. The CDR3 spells CAWSVLLIDEQFF. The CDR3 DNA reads TGTGCCTGGAGTGTACTTCTGATTGATGAGCAGTTCTTC.

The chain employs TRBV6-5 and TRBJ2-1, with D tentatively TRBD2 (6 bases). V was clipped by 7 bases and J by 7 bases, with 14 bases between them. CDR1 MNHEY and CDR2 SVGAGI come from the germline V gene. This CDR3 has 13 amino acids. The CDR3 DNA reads TGTGCCAGCATACTAGGGACTTTTAATGAGCAGTTCTTC. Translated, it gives CASILGTFNEQFF.

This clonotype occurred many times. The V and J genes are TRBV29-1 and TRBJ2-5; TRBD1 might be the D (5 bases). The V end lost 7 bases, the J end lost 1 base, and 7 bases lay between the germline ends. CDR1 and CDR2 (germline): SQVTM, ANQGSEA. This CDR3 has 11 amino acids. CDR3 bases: TGCAGCGGGGGCCCCCAAGAGACCCAGTACTTC. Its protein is CSGGPQETQYF.

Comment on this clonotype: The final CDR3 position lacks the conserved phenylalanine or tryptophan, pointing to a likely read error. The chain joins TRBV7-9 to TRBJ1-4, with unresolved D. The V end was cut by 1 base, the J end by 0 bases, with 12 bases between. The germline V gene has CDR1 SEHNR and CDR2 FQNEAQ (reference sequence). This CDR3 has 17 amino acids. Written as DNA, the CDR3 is TGTGCCAGCAGCTTAGGGTTTTCAGTCGCAACTAATGAAAAACTGTTTTCT. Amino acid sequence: CASSLGFSVATNEKLFS.

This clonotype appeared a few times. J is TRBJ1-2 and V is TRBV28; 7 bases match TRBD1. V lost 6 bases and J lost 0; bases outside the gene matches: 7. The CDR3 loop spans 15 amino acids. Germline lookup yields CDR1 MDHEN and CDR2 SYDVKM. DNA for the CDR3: TGTGCCAGCAGGGGAAACAGGGGAGCTAACTATGGCTACACCTTC. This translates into CASRGNRGANYGYTF.

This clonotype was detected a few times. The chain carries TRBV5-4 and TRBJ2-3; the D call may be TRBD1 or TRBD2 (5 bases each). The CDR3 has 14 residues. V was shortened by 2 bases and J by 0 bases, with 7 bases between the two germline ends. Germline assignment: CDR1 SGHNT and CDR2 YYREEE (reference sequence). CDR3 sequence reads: CASSFRDSTDTQYF. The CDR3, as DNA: TGTGCCAGCAGCTTCCGGGACAGCACAGATACGCAGTATTTT.

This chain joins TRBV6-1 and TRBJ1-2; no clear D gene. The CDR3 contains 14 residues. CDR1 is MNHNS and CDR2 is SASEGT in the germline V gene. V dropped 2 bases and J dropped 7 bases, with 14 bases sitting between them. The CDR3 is CASSEFFPFGGYTF. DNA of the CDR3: TGTGCCAGCAGTGAATTTTTCCCCTTCGGTGGCTACACCTTC.

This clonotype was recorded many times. The CDR3 coding sequence is TGTGCCAGCAGCCAAGAACGTGTGACTAGCGGCCAACTTTCGTACTTC. This translates into CASSQERVTSGQLSYF. The V and J genes are TRBV4-2 and TRBJ2-7, with 9 bases matching TRBD2. The CDR3 contains 16 residues. Germline V lookup: CDR1 LGHNA, CDR2 YNFKEQ. The V gene end was trimmed by 0 bases and the J gene end by 12 bases; junction bases not matched to a gene: 15.

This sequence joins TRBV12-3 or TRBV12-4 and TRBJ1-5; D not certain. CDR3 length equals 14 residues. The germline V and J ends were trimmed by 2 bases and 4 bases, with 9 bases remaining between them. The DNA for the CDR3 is TGTGCCAGCAGTTTAACCAACAGAAATCAGCCCCAGCATTTT. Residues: CASSLTNRNQPQHF.

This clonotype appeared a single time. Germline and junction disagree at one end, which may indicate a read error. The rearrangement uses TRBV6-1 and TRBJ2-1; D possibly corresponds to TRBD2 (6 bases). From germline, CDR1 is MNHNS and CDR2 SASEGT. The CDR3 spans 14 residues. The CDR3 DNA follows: TGTGCCAGCTGTGAGGGGTTAGCGGCGAATGAGCAGTTCTTC. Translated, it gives CASCEGLAANEQFF.

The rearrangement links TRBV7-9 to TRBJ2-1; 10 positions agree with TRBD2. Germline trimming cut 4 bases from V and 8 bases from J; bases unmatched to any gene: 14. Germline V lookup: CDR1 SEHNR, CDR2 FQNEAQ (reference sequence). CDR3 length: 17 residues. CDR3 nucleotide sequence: TGTGCCAGCAGCTCCGTACTAGCGGGAACGTACCACGATGAGCAGTTCTTC. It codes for CASSSVLAGTYHDEQFF. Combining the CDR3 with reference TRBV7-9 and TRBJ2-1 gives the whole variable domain DTGVSQNPRHKITKRGQNVTFRCDPISEHNRLYWYRQTLGQGPEFLTYFQNEAQLEKSRLLSDRFSAERPKGSFSTLEIQRTEQGDSAMYLCASSSVLAGTYHDEQFFGPGTRLTVL.

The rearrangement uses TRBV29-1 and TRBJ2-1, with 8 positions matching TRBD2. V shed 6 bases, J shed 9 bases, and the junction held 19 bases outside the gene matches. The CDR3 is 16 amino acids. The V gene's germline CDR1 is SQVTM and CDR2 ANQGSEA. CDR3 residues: CSVTITSGYWVGEQFF. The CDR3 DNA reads TGCAGCGTCACCATTACTAGCGGTTACTGGGTGGGTGAGCAGTTCTTC.

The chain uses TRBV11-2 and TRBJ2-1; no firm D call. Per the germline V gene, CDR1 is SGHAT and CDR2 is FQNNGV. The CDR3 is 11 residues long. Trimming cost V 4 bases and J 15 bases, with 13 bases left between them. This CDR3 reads CASSSTAVRFF. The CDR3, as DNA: TGTGCCAGCAGCTCAACGGCTGTGCGGTTCTTC. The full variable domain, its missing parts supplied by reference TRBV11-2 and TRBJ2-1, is EAGVAQSPRYKIIEKRQSVAFWCNPISGHATLYWYQQILGQGPKLLIQFQNNGVVDDSQLPKDRFSAERLKGVDSTLKIQPAKLEDSAVYLCASSSTAVRFFGPGTRLTVL.

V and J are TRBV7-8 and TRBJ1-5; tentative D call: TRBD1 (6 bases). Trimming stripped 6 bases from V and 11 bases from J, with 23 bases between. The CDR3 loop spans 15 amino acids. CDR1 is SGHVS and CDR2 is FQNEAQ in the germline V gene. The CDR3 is CASSLLVTGCKSQHF. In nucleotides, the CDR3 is TGTGCCAGCAGTTTACTTGTAACAGGGTGCAAGTCCCAGCATTTT. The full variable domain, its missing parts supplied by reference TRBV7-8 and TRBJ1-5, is GAGVSQSPRYKVAKRGQDVALRCDPISGHVSLFWYQQALGQGPEFLTYFQNEAQLDKSGLPSDRFFAERPEGSVSTLKIQRTQQEDSAVYLCASSLLVTGCKSQHFGDGTRLSIL.

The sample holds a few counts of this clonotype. The CDR3 reads CASSYQQGFYGYTF. The CDR3 DNA follows: TGTGCCAGCAGTTACCAACAGGGGTTCTATGGCTACACCTTC. This chain connects TRBV6-6 to TRBJ1-2; 7 nucleotides align to TRBD1. The CDR3 has 14 amino acids. Trimming at V came to 2 bases and at J to 4 bases, leaving 4 bases not matched to a gene. The V gene's germline CDR1 is MNHNY and CDR2 SVGAGI (reference sequence).

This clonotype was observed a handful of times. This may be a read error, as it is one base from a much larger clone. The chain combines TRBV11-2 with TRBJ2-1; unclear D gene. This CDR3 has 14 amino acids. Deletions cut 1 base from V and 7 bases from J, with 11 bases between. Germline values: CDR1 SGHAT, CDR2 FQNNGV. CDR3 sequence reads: CASSLGSRRNEQFF. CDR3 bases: TGTGCCAGCAGCTTAGGGAGTCGCAGGAATGAGCAGTTCTTC.

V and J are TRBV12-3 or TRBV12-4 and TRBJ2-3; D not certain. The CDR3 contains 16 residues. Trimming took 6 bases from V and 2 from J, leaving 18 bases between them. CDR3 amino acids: CASSPGPRPSTDTQYF. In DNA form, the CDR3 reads TGTGCCAGCAGCCCCGGGCCTCGACCTTCCACAGATACGCAGTATTTT.

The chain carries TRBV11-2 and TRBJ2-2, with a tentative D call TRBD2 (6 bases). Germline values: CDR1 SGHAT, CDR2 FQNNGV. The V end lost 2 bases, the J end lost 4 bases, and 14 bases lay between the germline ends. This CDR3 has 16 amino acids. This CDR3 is CASSLWQRVFTGELFF. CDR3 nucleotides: TGTGCCAGCAGCTTATGGCAGCGGGTCTTCACCGGGGAGCTGTTTTTT.

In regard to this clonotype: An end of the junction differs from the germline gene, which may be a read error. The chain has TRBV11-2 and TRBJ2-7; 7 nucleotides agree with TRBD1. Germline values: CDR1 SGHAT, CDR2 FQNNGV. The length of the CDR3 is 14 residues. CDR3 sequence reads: CDSSLPTGNYEQYF. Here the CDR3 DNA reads TGTGACAGCAGCCTACCGACAGGGAACTACGAGCAGTACTTC.